This T cell receptor (beta chain) is drawn from a study of T cells in Graves' hyperthyroidism and ophthalmopathy. Study summary: Staff took peripheral blood when the initial diagnosis was made, before any treatment began.

RNA transcripts provided the source from which TCR beta CDR3 regions were amplified. During a first-round RT-PCR of the TCR CDR3, the HTBI primer set was used. TCRdb itself ran the multiplex PCR reads through MiXCR, one entry per CDR3 protein. This sample has under 400,000 distinct CDR3 sequences, with about 15% found just once. Per the germline V gene, CDR1 is SQVTM and CDR2 is ANQGSEA. The CDR3 spans 12 residues. Each person with ophthalmopathy scored at least 3 on the Clinical Activity Score, reached NOSPECS grade 4 or higher, and had been ill under 3 months. Fresh peripheral blood, 7.5 to 10 ml, yielded the PBMCs. In regard to this clonotype: Its antigen is as yet unknown. This may stem from a read error, because a much larger clone lies one nucleotide away.

Points from the study as a whole: Most clonotypes that expanded in the thyroid above 0.001 also showed up in blood.

The TCR originated in a woman aged 55-69 years with Graves' ophthalmopathy. What was sequenced was blood. This chain links TRBV29-1 with TRBJ1-4, with D unclear. CDR3: CSVLDGYEKLLF. DNA for the CDR3: TGCAGCGTTTTGGACGGATATGAAAAACTGCTTTTT.